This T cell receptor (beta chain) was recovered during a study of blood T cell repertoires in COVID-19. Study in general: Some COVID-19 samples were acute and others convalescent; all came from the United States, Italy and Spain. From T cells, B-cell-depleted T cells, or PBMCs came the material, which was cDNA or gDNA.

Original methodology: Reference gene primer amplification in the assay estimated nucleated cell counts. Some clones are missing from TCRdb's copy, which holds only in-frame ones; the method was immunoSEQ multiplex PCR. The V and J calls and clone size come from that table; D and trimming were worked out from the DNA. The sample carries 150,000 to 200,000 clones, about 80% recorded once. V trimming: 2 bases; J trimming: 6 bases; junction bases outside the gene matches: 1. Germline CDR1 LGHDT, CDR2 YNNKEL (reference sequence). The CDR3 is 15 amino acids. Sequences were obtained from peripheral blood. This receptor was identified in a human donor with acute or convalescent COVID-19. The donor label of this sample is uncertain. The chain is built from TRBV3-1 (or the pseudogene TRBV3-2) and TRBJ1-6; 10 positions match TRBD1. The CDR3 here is CASSQRTGGNSPLHF. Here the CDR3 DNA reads TGTGCCAGCAGCCAACGGACAGGGGGTAATTCACCCCTCCACTTT.